This record covers a single TCR beta chain. Its antigen remains unidentified. The source of the sample is a study of post-analysis software for immune sequencing data. Study observations and caveats: Five TRBV segments, TRBV5-6, TRBV5-1 and TRBV20-1 among them, were found more frequent in patients than controls. Samples from a shared batch, those prepared together, strongly co-clustered by F measure.

Incorporated into the TCR beta cDNA libraries were unique molecular identifiers, which served to reduce PCR and sequencing biases. TCRdb re-called the PCR reads with MiXCR, one entry per CDR3 protein. The sample consists of 750,000 to 950,000 distinct CDR3 sequences, roughly half of them appearing once. CDR1 SGHRS and CDR2 YFSETQ come from the germline V gene. This CDR3 has 15 residues. The clonotype was recovered from a girl between 5 and 17 years old with multiple sclerosis. The rearrangement links TRBV5-1 to TRBJ2-4; no clear D. Judging by the DNA end, TRBJ2-7 fits better; the J call may be wrong. Sequenced: blood. CDR3 nucleotide sequence: TGCGCCAGCAGCTTGGGGGATTCCTTCACCTACGAGCAGTACTTC. The encoded protein is CASSLGDSFTYEQYF.